Below, 29 T cell receptor beta chains from the same sample are listed, as sequenced in a study of blood T cell repertoires in COVID-19. The method was immunoSEQ multiplex PCR; TCRdb's version includes in-frame clones alone and lacks a portion of them. The table shows roughly 340,000 clones, with about 90% occurring only once. Input material: PBMCs or T cells enriched from blood (not recorded which). These receptors came from a man between 35 and 55 years old in a cohort exposed to, infected with or recovered from COVID-19 (not recorded which).

The rearrangement joins TRBV7-8 to TRBJ2-1; TRBD2 matches at 10 bases. This CDR3 comprises 17 residues. The V gene's germline CDR1 is SGHVS and CDR2 FQNEAQ. V shed 1 base and J 4 bases; nucleotides not matched to a gene: 7. The CDR3 protein is CASSLEYELAGYNEQFF. Here the CDR3 DNA reads TGTGCCAGCAGCTTAGAGTATGAACTAGCGGGATACAATGAGCAGTTCTTC.

The chain links TRBV5-1 to TRBJ2-2, with D perhaps TRBD1 (6 bases). Trimming shortened V by 4 bases and J by 0 bases, and 10 bases separated the two germline ends. The CDR3 totals 15 residues. Looked up from germline, CDR1 is SGHRS and CDR2 is YFSETQ. The CDR3 reads CASSLDSANTGELFF. CDR3 nucleotide sequence: TGCGCCAGCAGCCTGGACAGTGCGAACACCGGGGAGCTGTTTTTT.

This clone was seen a few times. This chain links TRBV11-2 with TRBJ2-3; the match to TRBD1 covers 8 bases. The CDR3 runs to 15 residues. Looked up from germline, CDR1 is SGHAT and CDR2 is FQNNGV. V was pared by 4 bases and J by 4 bases, with 7 bases of the junction left unmatched. CDR3 amino acids: CASSSWTGPSDTQYF. CDR3 bases: TGTGCCAGCAGCTCTTGGACAGGGCCCTCAGATACGCAGTATTTT. Variable domain in full (rest from reference TRBV11-2 and TRBJ2-3): EAGVAQSPRYKIIEKRQSVAFWCNPISGHATLYWYQQILGQGPKLLIQFQNNGVVDDSQLPKDRFSAERLKGVDSTLKIQPAKLEDSAVYLCASSSWTGPSDTQYFGPGTRLTVL.

The V call is TRBV7-2, the J call TRBJ1-5; 9 bases are a match to TRBD1. Trimming took 0 bases from V and 6 from J; bases not matched to a gene: 3. The germline gives CDR1 SGHTA, CDR2 FQGNSA. CDR3 length: 15 residues. This CDR3 is CASSLATGGVQPQHF. CDR3 coding DNA: TGTGCCAGCAGCTTAGCGACAGGGGGTGTTCAGCCCCAGCATTTT. The variable domain in full, with the rest retrieved from reference TRBV7-2 and TRBJ1-5, is GAGVSQSPSNKVTEKGKDVELRCDPISGHTALYWYRQSLGQGLEFLIYFQGNSAPDKSGLPSDRFSAERTGGSVSTLTIQRTQQEDSAVYLCASSLATGGVQPQHFGDGTRLSIL.

The gene calls are TRBV28 and TRBJ2-5; TRBD1 matches at 7 bases. The CDR3 sequence is 15 residues long. With 5 bases clipped from V and 2 bases from J, the junction kept 8 bases outside the gene matches. Germline V gives CDR1 MDHEN, CDR2 SYDVKM. The chain's CDR3 is CASSPDRDRQETQYF. CDR3 sequence (DNA): TGTGCCAGCAGTCCGGACCGGGACAGACAAGAGACCCAGTACTTC.

V gene TRBV9 combines with J gene TRBJ2-1, with TRBD2 matching 11 bases. Trimming at V came to 3 bases and at J to 7 bases, leaving 6 bases not matched to a gene. The CDR3 is 15 amino acids. Germline V gene sequence: CDR1 SGDLS, CDR2 YYNGEE. The CDR3 sequence is CASSAIAGGINEQFF. CDR3 DNA sequence: TGTGCCAGCAGCGCCATAGCGGGAGGGATAAATGAGCAGTTCTTC. The full variable domain, completed using reference TRBV9 and TRBJ2-1, is DSGVTQTPKHLITATGQRVTLRCSPRSGDLSVYWYQQSLDQGLQFLIQYYNGEERAKGNILERFSAQQFPDLHSELNLSSLELGDSALYFCASSAIAGGINEQFFGPGTRLTVL.

CDR3 sequence reads: CASSLERDGYNEQFF. In DNA form, the CDR3 reads TGTGCCAGCAGCCTTGAGCGGGACGGCTACAATGAGCAGTTCTTC. J is TRBJ2-1 and V is TRBV5-4, with 7 nucleotides matching TRBD2. The ends lost 4 bases at V and 3 bases at J; junction bases unmatched: 7. The CDR3 runs 15 residues. Germline V gives CDR1 SGHNT, CDR2 YYREEE (reference sequence). Supplemented by reference TRBV5-4 and TRBJ2-1, the full variable domain reads ETGVTQSPTHLIKTRGQQVTLRCSSQSGHNTVSWYQQALGQGPQFIFQYYREEENGRGNFPPRFSGLQFPNYSSELNVNALELDDSALYLCASSLERDGYNEQFFGPGTRLTVL.

V usage is TRBV6-5 and J usage is TRBJ2-7, with 8 bases lining up with TRBD1. J lost 6 bases, V lost 2 bases, and 3 bases had no gene match. The germline CDR1 and CDR2 sequences are MNHEY and SVGAGI. This CDR3 is built from 13 residues. The CDR3 sequence: CASSYNDRGEQYF. The DNA for the CDR3 is TGTGCCAGCAGTTACAACGACAGGGGCGAGCAGTACTTC.

The V gene is TRBV7-8, the J gene TRBJ1-4, with D possibly being TRBD1 (5 bases). Trimming stripped 6 bases from V and 7 bases from J, with 21 bases between. Per germline, CDR1 SGHVS and CDR2 FQNEAQ. This CDR3 has 16 residues. The CDR3 region is CASSPQGGSVSEKLFF. The CDR3 nucleotides are TGTGCCAGCAGTCCCCAGGGTGGCAGCGTTTCTGAAAAACTGTTTTTT.

CDR3 nucleotides: TGTGCCAGCTCACCTGGACTAGTTTCTGGGGAGCAGTACTTC. Protein: CASSPGLVSGEQYF. This rearrangement joins TRBV18 to TRBJ2-7; 7 positions agree with TRBD2. The V gene end was trimmed by 3 bases and the J gene end by 7 bases; junction bases not matched to a gene: 9. Per the germline V gene, CDR1 is KGHSH and CDR2 is LQKENI. This CDR3 has 14 residues.

This chain links TRBV5-1 with TRBJ2-7; TRBD2 aligns across 16 bases. V was clipped by 4 bases and J by 5 bases; unmatched bases: 6. In germline, CDR1 is SGHRS, CDR2 YFSETQ. The CDR3 totals 16 residues. CDR3 in amino acids: CASSEGLAGGLHEQYF. The CDR3 region has the DNA TGCGCCAGCAGCGAGGGACTAGCGGGAGGGCTGCACGAGCAGTACTTC.

The rearrangement uses TRBV4-2 and TRBJ2-7; perhaps TRBD2 as D (6 bases). The CDR3 spans 16 residues. V was pared by 0 bases and J by 0 bases, with 12 bases between. Germline V gene sequence: CDR1 LGHNA, CDR2 YNFKEQ. The CDR3 sequence: CASSQDGGTSSYEQYF. The DNA for the CDR3 is TGTGCCAGCAGCCAAGATGGAGGGACCTCCTCCTACGAGCAGTACTTC.

The genes are TRBV5-5 and TRBJ1-2, with TRBD1 identical over 10 bases. Germline CDR1 and CDR2: SGHKS and YYEKEE (reference sequence). V was pared by 6 bases and J by 5 bases, with 10 bases of the junction left unmatched. The CDR3 spans 15 residues. The CDR3 coding sequence is TGTGCCAGCACCATACTTGGGACAGGGGAATATGGCTACACCTTC. It is translated as CASTILGTGEYGYTF.

This chain uses TRBV29-1 with TRBJ1-1; no clear D. CDR1 and CDR2 (germline): SQVTM, ANQGSEA. The CDR3 covers 12 residues. V was cut by 8 bases and J by 2 bases, with 12 bases left in between. The CDR3 DNA is TGCAGCATTAAACAGAGAAACACTGAAGCTTTCTTT. This encodes CSIKQRNTEAFF.

The rearrangement links TRBV6-5 to TRBJ2-1; D is possibly TRBD1 (6 bases). The ends were cut back, 0 bases at V and 2 bases at J, with 8 bases in the middle. The CDR3 runs to 15 residues. Germline V gene sequence: CDR1 MNHEY, CDR2 SVGAGI. In DNA, the CDR3 is TGTGCCAGCAGTTACTCAGGGGGACCCTACAATGAGCAGTTCTTC. Protein product: CASSYSGGPYNEQFF.

This chain connects TRBV16 to TRBJ1-5, with D perhaps matching TRBD1 (6 bases). The germline gives CDR1 KGHSY, CDR2 FQNENV. CDR3 length: 14 amino acids. V was cut by 0 bases and J by 6 bases, with 9 bases left in between. The DNA for the CDR3 is TGTGCCAGCAGCCAATCGGGGGGGGCTCAGCCCCAGCATTTT. This gives the protein CASSQSGGAQPQHF.

The chain combines TRBV24-1 with TRBJ2-2, with D possibly being TRBD2 (5 bases). V gave up 3 bases and J gave up 0 bases, with 10 bases separating them. This CDR3 is built from 16 residues. Germline lookup yields CDR1 KGHDR and CDR2 SFDVKD. The CDR3 here is CATSDRETTNTGELFF. In DNA, the CDR3 is TGTGCCACCAGTGATAGGGAGACAACGAACACCGGGGAGCTGTTTTTT.

In the case of this clone: Other DNA sequences in this specimen translate into the identical CDR3. The chain combines TRBV5-1 with TRBJ2-2, with 8 bases lining up with TRBD1. The CDR3 runs to 15 residues. Per germline, CDR1 SGHRS and CDR2 YFSETQ. V was pared by 5 bases and J by 2 bases, with 5 bases of the junction left unmatched. The CDR3 region is CASRPDRGNTGELFF. CDR3 DNA: TGCGCCAGCAGACCTGACAGGGGCAACACCGGGGAGCTGTTTTTT. The full variable domain, with the rest looked up from reference TRBV5-1 and TRBJ2-2, is KAGVTQTPRYLIKTRGQQVTLSCSPISGHRSVSWYQQTPGQGLQFLFEYFSETQRNKGNFPGRFSGRQFSNSRSEMNVSTLELGDSALYLCASRPDRGNTGELFFGEGSRLTVL.

The chain uses TRBV28 and TRBJ1-2, with TRBD1 matching over 8 bases. CDR3 length: 14 residues. With V trimmed by 6 bases and J by 4 bases, 7 bases remained unmatched. Germline CDR1 and CDR2: MDHEN and SYDVKM. The CDR3 DNA is TGTGCCAGCAGCCATCCGGACAGGGTCTATGGCTACACCTTC. Amino acid sequence: CASSHPDRVYGYTF.

V gene TRBV2 combines with J gene TRBJ1-1, with TRBD1 matching over 9 bases. The CDR3 spans 12 residues. Germline CDR1 SNHLY, CDR2 FYNNEI. Trimming took 10 bases from V and 7 from J; bases not matched to a gene: 7. The CDR3 is CATQQGAGEAFF. The CDR3 DNA reads as TGTGCCACACAACAGGGGGCCGGTGAAGCTTTCTTT.

CDR3 in DNA: TGTGCCAGCAGTCGCGGTGGGTTCAATGAAAAACTGTTTTTT. It codes for CASSRGGFNEKLFF. The V gene is TRBV27, the J gene TRBJ1-4; no clear D. Germline V gene sequence: CDR1 MNHEY, CDR2 SMNVEV (reference sequence). V was trimmed by 5 bases and J by 5 bases, leaving 12 bases between them. This CDR3 is built from 14 residues.

The V call is TRBV2, the J call TRBJ2-2; possible D gene TRBD2, 6 bases. The CDR3 totals 15 residues. V lost 3 bases and J 3 bases, leaving 11 bases between the germline ends. Germline CDR1 SNHLY, CDR2 FYNNEI. This chain's CDR3 is CASSEGGTYTGELFF. In DNA form, the CDR3 reads TGTGCCAGCAGTGAGGGGGGTACCTACACCGGGGAGCTGTTTTTT. The complete variable domain, with remaining parts taken from reference TRBV2 and TRBJ2-2, reads EPEVTQTPSHQVTQMGQEVILRCVPISNHLYFYWYRQILGQKVEFLVSFYNNEISEKSEIFDDQFSVERPDGSNFTLKIRSTKLEDSAMYFCASSEGGTYTGELFFGEGSRLTVL.

This chain links TRBV4-1 with TRBJ2-2, with TRBD2 as a possible D gene (7 bases). Looked up from germline, CDR1 is MGHRA and CDR2 is YSYEKL. Between the trimmed V and J ends, which lost 0 bases and 5 bases, there was a span of 22 bases. The CDR3 is 19 amino acids. DNA of the CDR3: TGCGCCAGCAGCCAAGAAAAACGGGGGGCAGGCTCACGAACCGGGGAGCTGTTTTTT. Residues: CASSQEKRGAGSRTGELFF.

The CDR3, as DNA: TGTGCCAGCAGCCCGTTGTGGGCTAGCGGGAGAGGCTTTAGCACAGATACGCAGTATTTT. Its translation is CASSPLWASGRGFSTDTQYF. The rearrangement uses TRBV28 and TRBJ2-3; 10 bases line up with TRBD2. The V gene end was trimmed by 6 bases and the J gene end by 0 bases; junction bases not matched to a gene: 18. The germline V gene has CDR1 MDHEN and CDR2 SYDVKM. The CDR3 has 20 amino acids.

Concerning this clone: Other DNA sequences in the sample encode the same CDR3. This chain links TRBV5-1 with TRBJ1-2, with a weak D call TRBD1 (5 bases). The V gene's germline CDR1 is SGHRS and CDR2 YFSETQ. Trimming left V 4 bases short and J 4 bases short, with 14 bases between. This CDR3 has 14 amino acids. CDR3 protein: CASSPGGATYGYTF. Written as DNA, the CDR3 is TGCGCCAGCAGCCCGGGAGGGGCGACCTATGGCTACACCTTC. Together with reference TRBV5-1 and TRBJ1-2, the CDR3 gives the full variable domain: KAGVTQTPRYLIKTRGQQVTLSCSPISGHRSVSWYQQTPGQGLQFLFEYFSETQRNKGNFPGRFSGRQFSNSRSEMNVSTLELGDSALYLCASSPGGATYGYTFGSGTRLTVV.

This rearrangement joins TRBV7-9 to TRBJ2-7, with no clear D. CDR3 length equals 12 residues. Germline assignment: CDR1 SEHNR and CDR2 FQNEAQ (reference sequence). V lost 6 bases, J lost 4 bases, and 10 bases lay in between. For the CDR3, the DNA is TGTGCCAGCAGAATAGCCAATTACGAGCAGTACTTC. It yields the protein CASRIANYEQYF.

Only a few counts were recorded for this clone. The genes are TRBV5-4 and TRBJ2-2; a possible D gene is TRBD2 (5 bases). Germline values: CDR1 SGHNT, CDR2 YYREEE (reference sequence). Trimming took off 0 bases at V and 5 bases at J, with 8 bases between the two ends. The CDR3 is 14 residues long. CDR3 DNA sequence: TGTGCCAGCAGCTTGGGCCGAGGGACCGGGGAGCTGTTTTTT. Its protein product is CASSLGRGTGELFF.

The chain has TRBV7-2 and TRBJ1-1; D call uncertain. Trimming removed 5 bases at V and 1 base at J, with 14 bases between. Germline V lookup: CDR1 SGHTA, CDR2 FQGNSA. This CDR3 is built from 15 residues. CDR3 DNA sequence: TGTGCCAGCAGCCCCCTAGAGCTAGGGAACACTGAAGCTTTCTTT. It encodes CASSPLELGNTEAFF.

The CDR3 DNA sequence: TGTGCCAGCAGTCCAAACTCAGATACGCAGTATTTT. This encodes CASSPNSDTQYF. The chain couples TRBV27 to TRBJ2-3; D call uncertain. The CDR3 spans 12 residues. Trimming took 5 bases from V and 4 from J, leaving 7 bases between them. Germline V gene sequence: CDR1 MNHEY, CDR2 SMNVEV (reference sequence).